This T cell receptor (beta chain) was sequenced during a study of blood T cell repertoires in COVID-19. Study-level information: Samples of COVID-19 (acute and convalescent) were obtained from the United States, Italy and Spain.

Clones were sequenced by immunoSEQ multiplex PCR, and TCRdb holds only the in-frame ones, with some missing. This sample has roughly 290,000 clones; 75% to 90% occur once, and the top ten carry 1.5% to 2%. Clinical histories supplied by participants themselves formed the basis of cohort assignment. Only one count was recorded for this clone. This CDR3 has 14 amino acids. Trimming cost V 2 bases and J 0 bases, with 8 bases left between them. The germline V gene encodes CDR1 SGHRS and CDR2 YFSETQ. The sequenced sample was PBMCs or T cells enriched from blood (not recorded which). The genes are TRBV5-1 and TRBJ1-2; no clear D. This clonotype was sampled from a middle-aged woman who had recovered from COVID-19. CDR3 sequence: CASSLREANYGYTF. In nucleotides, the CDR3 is TGCGCCAGCAGCTTAAGAGAAGCTAACTATGGCTACACCTTC. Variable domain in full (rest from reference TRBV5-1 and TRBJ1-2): KAGVTQTPRYLIKTRGQQVTLSCSPISGHRSVSWYQQTPGQGLQFLFEYFSETQRNKGNFPGRFSGRQFSNSRSEMNVSTLELGDSALYLCASSLREANYGYTFGSGTRLTVV.